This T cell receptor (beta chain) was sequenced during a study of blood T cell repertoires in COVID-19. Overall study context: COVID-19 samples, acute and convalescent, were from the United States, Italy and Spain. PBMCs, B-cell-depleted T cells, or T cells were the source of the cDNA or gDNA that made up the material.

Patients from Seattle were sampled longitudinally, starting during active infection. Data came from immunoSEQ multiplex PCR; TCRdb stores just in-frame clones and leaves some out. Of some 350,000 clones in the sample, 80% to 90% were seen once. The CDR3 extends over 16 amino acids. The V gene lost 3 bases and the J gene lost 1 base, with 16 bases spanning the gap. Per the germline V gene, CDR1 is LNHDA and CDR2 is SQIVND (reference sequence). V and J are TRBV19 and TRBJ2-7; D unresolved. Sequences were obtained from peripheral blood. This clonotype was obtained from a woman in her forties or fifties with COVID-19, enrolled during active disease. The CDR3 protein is CASSIGYRAASYEQYF. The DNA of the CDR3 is TGTGCCAGTAGTATTGGCTACAGAGCAGCATCCTACGAGCAGTACTTC.